Sequencing of this T cell receptor beta chain was carried out in a study of immune cell composition in non-small cell lung cancer. In the study overall: Lung adenocarcinoma or squamous carcinoma made up most tumours.

Points on this clone: Its antigen is not known.

Findings of the study overall: TIL tumour reactivity correlated with maximal tumour-associated clone frequency in adenocarcinoma. Dominant in vivo tumour-associated clones were not shown to share tumour-reactive sequences.

Per germline, CDR1 MDHEN and CDR2 SYDVKM. Trimming at V came to 3 bases and at J to 1 base, leaving 1 base not matched to a gene. The CDR3 has 14 amino acids. Normal lung sampling was at least 3 cm from the tumour, as distant as possible. DNA was extracted from unsorted cell suspensions stored frozen. Profiling relied on immunoSEQ multiplex PCR, and the TCRdb table lists in-frame clones only, not all of them. The sample consists of just over 6,500 clones, 70% to 80% of them appearing once. The chain couples TRBV28 to TRBJ2-3; 7 bases line up with TRBD2. This clonotype originated in a human donor with non-small cell lung cancer. Sequencing used non-adjacent lung tissue. For the CDR3, the DNA is TGTGCCAGCAGTTTTCTAGCGGGCACAGATACGCAGTATTTT. Translated, it gives CASSFLAGTDTQYF. The variable domain in full, with the rest retrieved from reference TRBV28 and TRBJ2-3, is DVKVTQSSRYLVKRTGEKVFLECVQDMDHENMFWYRQDPGLGLRLIYFSYDVKMKEKGDIPEGYSVSREKKERFSLILESASTNQTSMYLCASSFLAGTDTQYFGPGTRLTVL.